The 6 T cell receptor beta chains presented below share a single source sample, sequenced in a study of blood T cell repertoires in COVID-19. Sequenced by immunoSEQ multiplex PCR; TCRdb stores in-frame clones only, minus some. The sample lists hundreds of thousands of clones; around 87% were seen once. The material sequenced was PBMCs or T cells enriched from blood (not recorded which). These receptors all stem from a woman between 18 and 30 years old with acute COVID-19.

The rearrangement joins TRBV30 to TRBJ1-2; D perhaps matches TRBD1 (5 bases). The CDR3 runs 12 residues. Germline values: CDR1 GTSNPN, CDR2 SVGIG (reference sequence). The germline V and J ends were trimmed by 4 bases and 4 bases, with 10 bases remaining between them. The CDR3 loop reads CAWIQGSYGYTF. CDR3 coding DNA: TGTGCCTGGATTCAGGGAAGCTATGGCTACACCTTC.

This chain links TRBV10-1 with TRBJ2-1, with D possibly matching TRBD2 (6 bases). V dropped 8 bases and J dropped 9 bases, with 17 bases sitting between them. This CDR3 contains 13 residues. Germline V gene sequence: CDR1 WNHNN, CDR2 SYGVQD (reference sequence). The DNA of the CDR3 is TGCGCCAGCGCTAGCGATCTCTTGAGTGAGCAGTTCTTC. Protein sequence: CASASDLLSEQFF.

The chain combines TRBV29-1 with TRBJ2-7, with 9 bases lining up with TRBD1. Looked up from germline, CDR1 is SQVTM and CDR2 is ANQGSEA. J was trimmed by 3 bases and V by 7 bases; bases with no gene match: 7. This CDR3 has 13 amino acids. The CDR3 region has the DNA TGCAGCGGCGCGGGACAGGGAAGCTACGAGCAGTACTTC. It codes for CSGAGQGSYEQYF.

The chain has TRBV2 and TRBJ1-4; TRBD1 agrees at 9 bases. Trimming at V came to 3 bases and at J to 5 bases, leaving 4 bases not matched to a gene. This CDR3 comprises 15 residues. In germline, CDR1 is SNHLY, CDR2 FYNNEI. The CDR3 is CASSDPGTGNEKLFF. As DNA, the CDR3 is TGTGCCAGCAGTGATCCCGGGACAGGGAATGAAAAACTGTTTTTT.

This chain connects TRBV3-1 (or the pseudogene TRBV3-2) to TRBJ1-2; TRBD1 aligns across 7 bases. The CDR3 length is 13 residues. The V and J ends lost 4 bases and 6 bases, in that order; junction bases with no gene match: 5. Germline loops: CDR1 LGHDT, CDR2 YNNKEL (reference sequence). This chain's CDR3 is CASSLGTVNGYTF. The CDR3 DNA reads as TGTGCCAGCAGCCTAGGGACAGTTAATGGCTACACCTTC.

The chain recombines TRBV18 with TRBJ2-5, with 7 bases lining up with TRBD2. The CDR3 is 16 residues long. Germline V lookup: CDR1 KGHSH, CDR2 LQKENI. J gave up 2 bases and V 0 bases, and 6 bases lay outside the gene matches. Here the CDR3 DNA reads TGTGCCAGCTCACCACCGTGGGGGGAGGGTCAAGAGACCCAGTACTTC. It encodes CASSPPWGEGQETQYF.